Given below is one T cell receptor (beta chain) in context. Because it lacks the conserved phenylalanine or tryptophan at the end, this CDR3 is likely a read error. Because the CDR3's place on the DNA is in doubt, the DNA is left out and the CDR3 is given as listed by TCRdb. This entry is derived from a study of CD8+CD57+ T cells in acquired aplastic anemia. Profiling of TCR beta VDJ combinations and CDR3 sequences used genomic DNA as template. TCRdb recomputed calls from the reads with MiXCR, one row per CDR3 protein. The sample holds 400,000 to 450,000 distinct CDR3 sequences, 65% to 75% seen once. The germline gives CDR1 SGHVS, CDR2 FQNEAQ. The CDR3 has 13 amino acids, counting both end residues.

The sample consisted of sorted CD4+, CD8+, or CD8+CD57+ T cells (not recorded which) from PBMCs. The sequence was collected from a human donor in good health, serving as a control. This chain links TRBV7-8 with TRBJ1-5. CDR3 residues: CASSSGRGGPGAN.